A single sample gave rise to the 2 T cell receptor beta chains below, sequenced in a study of blood T cell repertoires in COVID-19. Measured with immunoSEQ multiplex PCR; TCRdb has only the in-frame clones, and not every one. This sample carries under 150,000 clones, about 84% of them seen once, and the ten largest clones take 4.5% to 6%. Sample: peripheral blood. These receptors were collected from a woman aged 45-65 years with acute or convalescent COVID-19.

This clone was counted a single time. This rearrangement joins TRBV10-3 to TRBJ2-5; possible D gene TRBD1, 5 bases. The CDR3 loop spans 12 amino acids. CDR1 is ENHRY and CDR2 is SYGVKD in the germline V gene. Deletions cut 6 bases from V and 2 bases from J, with 7 bases between. CDR3: CAISPGQETQYF. The CDR3 bases are TGTGCCATCAGCCCAGGGCAAGAGACCCAGTACTTC.

In the case of this clone: At one boundary the junction diverges from the germline segment, which might be a read error. The CDR3 sequence is CASSEGFHIF. In nucleotides, the CDR3 is TGTGCCAGCAGTGAAGGGTTTCACATCTTC. The chain links TRBV2 to TRBJ2-1; unclear D gene. The CDR3 loop spans 10 amino acids. Germline CDR1 SNHLY, CDR2 FYNNEI.